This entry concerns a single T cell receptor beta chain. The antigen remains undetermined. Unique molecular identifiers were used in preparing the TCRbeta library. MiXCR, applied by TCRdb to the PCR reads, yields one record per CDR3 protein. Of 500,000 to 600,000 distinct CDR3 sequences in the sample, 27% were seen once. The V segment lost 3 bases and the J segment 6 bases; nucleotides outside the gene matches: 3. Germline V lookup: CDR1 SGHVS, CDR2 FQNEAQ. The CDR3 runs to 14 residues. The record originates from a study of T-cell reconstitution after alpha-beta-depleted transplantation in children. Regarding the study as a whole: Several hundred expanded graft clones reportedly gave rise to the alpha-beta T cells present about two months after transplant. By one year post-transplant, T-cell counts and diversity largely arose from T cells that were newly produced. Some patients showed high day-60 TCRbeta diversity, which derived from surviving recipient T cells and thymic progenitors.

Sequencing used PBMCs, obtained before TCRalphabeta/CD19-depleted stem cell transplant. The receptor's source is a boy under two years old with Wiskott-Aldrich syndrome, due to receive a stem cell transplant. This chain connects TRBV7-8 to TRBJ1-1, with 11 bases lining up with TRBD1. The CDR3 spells CASSFRTGGPEAFF. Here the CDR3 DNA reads TGTGCCAGCAGCTTCAGGACAGGGGGCCCTGAAGCTTTCTTT. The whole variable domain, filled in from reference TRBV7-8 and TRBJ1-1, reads GAGVSQSPRYKVAKRGQDVALRCDPISGHVSLFWYQQALGQGPEFLTYFQNEAQLDKSGLPSDRFFAERPEGSVSTLKIQRTQQEDSAVYLCASSFRTGGPEAFFGQGTRLTVV.